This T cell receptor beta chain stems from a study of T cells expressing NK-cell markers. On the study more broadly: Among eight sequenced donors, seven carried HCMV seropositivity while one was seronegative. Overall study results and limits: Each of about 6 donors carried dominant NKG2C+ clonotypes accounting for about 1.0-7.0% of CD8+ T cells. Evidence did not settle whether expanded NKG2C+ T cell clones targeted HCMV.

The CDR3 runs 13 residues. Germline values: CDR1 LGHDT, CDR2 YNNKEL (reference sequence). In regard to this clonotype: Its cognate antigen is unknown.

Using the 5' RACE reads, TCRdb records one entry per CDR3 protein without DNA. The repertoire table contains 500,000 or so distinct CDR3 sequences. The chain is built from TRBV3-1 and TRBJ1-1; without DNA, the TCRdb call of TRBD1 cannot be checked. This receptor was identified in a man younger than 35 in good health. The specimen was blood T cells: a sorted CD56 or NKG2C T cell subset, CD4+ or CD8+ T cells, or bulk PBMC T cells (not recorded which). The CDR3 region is CASTLGQGFVAFF.